This T cell receptor beta chain originates from a study of cytomegalovirus exposure and HLA in healthy donors. Whole-study findings and limits: The later analysis indicated that the majority of CMV-associated TCR beta chains appeared HLA-restricted. Sequence variants that were highly shared formed a cluster that was likely a sequencing artifact. V- and J-gene trimming of TCR beta was linked (in a later analysis) to a missense DCLRE1C variant.

Germline V CDR1 and CDR2: SGHTS, YDEGEE. V was pared by 4 bases and J by 6 bases, with 7 bases of the junction left unmatched. This CDR3 has 15 amino acids. Turning to this clone: Its antigen is not known.

PCR involved 60 Vbeta and 13 Jbeta primers. In the authors' methods: An analysis performed later counted around 80 million unique TCR beta chains (around 11 million of them shared). Measured with immunoSEQ multiplex PCR; TCRdb has only the in-frame clones, and not every one. V, J and clone size reflect that table, while D and trimming were determined from the DNA. The sample yields 150,000 to 200,000 clones, approximately 80% seen once. Specimen: PBMCs. The sequence derives from a man aged 25-40 years in good health and CMV-seronegative. The chain joins TRBV5-8 to TRBJ2-1, with 10 bases lining up with TRBD2. CDR3 in amino acids: CASSLLAGTVNEQFF. The CDR3 nucleotides read TGTGCCAGCAGCCTACTAGCGGGAACTGTCAATGAGCAGTTCTTC. Full variable domain (rest looked up from reference TRBV5-8 and TRBJ2-1): EAGVTQSPTHLIKTRGQQATLRCSPISGHTSVYWYQQALGLGLQFLLWYDEGEERNRGNFPPRFSGRQFPNYSSELNVNALELEDSALYLCASSLLAGTVNEQFFGPGTRLTVL.